The clone carrying this T cell receptor beta chain was seen just once. What it recognizes is unknown. This entry is derived from a study of T cells in Graves' hyperthyroidism and ophthalmopathy. Overall study results and limits: A model of 13 V-J pairs discriminated ophthalmopathy from stable hyperthyroidism. Most thyroid clonotypes with frequency above 0.001 were detected in blood.

Amplification targeted TCR beta CDR3 regions from RNA transcripts. The primer set for the first-round RT-PCR of the TCR CDR3 was HTBI. One entry per CDR3 protein results from TCRdb running MiXCR on the multiplex PCR reads. This sample has a few hundred thousand distinct CDR3 sequences, with about 43% found just once. Graves' hyperthyroidism without ophthalmopathy progression within 18 months was termed stable. Exclusions: uncontrolled infection, other autoimmune disease, pregnancy, lactation. The source is a woman in her late teens or twenties with Graves' hyperthyroidism. Sequenced input: peripheral blood or thyroid tissue (not recorded which).

Here the CDR3 reads CSVEALIADTQYF. Here the CDR3 DNA reads TGCAGCGTTGAAGCCTTAATAGCGGATACGCAGTATTTT. The genes are TRBV29-1 and TRBJ2-3, with TRBD2 as a possible D gene (5 bases). Deletions cut 1 base from V and 6 bases from J, with 11 bases between. CDR3 size: 13 residues. Germline lookup yields CDR1 SQVTM and CDR2 ANQGSEA.